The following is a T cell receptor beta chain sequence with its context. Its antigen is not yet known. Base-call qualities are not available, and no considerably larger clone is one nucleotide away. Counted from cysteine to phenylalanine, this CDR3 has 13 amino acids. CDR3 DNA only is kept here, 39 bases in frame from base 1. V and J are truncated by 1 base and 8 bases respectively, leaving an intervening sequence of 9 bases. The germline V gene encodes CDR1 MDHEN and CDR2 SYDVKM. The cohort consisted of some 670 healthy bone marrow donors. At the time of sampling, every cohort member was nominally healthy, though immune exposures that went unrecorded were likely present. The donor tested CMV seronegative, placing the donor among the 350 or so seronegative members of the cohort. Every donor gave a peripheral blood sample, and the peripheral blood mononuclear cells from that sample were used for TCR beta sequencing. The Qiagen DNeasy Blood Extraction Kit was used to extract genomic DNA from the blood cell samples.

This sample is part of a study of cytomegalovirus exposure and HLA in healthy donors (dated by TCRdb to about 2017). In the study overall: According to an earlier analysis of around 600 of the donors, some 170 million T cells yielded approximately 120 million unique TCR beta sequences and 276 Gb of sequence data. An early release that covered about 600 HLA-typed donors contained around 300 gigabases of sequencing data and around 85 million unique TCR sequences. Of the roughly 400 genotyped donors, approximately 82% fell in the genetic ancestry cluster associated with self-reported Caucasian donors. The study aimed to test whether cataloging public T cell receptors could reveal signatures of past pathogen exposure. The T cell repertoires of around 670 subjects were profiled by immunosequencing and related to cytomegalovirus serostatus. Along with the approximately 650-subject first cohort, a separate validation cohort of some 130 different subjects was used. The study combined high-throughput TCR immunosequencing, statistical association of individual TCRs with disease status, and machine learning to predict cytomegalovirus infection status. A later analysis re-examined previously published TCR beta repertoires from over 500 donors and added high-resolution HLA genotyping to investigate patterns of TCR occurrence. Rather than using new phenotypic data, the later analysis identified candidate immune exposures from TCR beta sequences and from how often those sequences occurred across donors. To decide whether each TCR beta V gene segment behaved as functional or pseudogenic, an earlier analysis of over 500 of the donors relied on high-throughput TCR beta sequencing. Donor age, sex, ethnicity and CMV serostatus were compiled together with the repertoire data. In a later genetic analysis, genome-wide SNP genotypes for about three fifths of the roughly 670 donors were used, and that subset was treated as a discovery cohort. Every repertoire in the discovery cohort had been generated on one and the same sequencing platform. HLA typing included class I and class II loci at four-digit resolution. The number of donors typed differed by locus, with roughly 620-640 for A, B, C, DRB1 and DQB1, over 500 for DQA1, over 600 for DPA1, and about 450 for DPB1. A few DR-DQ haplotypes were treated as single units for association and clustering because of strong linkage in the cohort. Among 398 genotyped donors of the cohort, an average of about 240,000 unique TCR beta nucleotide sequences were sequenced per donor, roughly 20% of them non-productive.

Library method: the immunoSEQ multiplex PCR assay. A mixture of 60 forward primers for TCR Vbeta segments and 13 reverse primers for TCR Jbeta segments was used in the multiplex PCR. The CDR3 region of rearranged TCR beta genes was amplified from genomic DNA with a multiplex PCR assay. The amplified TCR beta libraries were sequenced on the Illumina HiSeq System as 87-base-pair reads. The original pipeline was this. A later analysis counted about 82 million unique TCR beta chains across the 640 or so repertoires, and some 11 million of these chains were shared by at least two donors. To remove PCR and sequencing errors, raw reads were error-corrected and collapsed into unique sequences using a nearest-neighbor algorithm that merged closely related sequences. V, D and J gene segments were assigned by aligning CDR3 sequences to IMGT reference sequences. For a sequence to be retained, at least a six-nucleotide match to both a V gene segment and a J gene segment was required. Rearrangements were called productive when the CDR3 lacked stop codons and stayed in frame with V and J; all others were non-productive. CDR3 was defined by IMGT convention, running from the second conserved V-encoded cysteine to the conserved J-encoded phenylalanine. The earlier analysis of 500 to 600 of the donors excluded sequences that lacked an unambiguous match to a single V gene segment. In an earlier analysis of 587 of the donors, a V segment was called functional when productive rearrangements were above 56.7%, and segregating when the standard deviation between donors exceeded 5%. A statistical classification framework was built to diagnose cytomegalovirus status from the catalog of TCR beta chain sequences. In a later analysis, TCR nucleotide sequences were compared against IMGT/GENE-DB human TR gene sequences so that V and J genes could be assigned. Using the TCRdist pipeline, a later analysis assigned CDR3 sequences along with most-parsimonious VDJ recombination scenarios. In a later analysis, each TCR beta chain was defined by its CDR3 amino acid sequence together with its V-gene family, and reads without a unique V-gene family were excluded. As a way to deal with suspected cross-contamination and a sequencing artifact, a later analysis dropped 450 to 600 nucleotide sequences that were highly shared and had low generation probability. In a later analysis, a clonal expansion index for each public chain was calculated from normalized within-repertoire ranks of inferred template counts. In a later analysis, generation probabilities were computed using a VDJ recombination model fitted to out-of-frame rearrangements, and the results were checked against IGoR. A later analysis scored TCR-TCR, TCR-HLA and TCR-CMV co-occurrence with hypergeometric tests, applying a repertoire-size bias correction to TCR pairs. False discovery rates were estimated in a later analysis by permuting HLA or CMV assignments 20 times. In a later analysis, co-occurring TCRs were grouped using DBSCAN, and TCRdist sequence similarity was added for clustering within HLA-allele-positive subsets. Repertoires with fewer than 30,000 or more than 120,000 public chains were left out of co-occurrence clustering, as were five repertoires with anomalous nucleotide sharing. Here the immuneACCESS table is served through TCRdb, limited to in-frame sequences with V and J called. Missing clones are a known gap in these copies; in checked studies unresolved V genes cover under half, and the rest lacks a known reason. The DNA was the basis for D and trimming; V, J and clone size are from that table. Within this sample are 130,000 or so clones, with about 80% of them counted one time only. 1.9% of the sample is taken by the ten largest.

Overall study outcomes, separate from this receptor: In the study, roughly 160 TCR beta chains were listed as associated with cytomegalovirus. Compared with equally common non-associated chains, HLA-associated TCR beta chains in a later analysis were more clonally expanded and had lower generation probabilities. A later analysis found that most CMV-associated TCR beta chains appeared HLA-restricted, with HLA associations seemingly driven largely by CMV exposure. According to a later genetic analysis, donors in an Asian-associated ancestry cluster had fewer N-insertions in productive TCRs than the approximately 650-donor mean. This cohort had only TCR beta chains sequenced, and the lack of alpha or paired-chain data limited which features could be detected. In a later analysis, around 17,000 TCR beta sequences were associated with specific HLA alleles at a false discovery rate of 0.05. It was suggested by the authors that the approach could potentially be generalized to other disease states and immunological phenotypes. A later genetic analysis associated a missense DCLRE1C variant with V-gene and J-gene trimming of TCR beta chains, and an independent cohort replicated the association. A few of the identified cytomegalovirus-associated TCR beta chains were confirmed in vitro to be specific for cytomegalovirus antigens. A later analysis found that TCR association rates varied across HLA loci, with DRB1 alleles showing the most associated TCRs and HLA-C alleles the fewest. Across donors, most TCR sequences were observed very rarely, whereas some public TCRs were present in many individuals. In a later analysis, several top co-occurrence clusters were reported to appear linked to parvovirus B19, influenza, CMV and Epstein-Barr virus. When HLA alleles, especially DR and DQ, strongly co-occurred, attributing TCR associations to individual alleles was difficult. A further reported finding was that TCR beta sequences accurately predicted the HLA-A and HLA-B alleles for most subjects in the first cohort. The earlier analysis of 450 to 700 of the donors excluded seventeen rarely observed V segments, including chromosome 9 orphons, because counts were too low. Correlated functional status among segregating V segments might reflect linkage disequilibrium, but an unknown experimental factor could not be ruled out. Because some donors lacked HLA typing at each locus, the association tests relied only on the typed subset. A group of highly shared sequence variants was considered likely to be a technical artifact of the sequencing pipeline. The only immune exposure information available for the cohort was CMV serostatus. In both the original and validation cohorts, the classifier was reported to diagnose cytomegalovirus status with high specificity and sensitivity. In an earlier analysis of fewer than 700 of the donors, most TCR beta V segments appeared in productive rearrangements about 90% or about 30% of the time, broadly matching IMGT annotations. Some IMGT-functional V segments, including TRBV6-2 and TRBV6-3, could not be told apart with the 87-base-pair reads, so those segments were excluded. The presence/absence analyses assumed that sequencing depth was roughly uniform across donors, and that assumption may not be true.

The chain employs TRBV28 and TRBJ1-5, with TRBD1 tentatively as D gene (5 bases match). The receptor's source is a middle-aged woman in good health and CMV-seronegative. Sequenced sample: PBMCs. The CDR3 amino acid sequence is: CASSLYGGKPQHF. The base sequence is TGTGCCAGCAGTTTATACGGGGGAAAGCCCCAGCATTTT.